The sequence of this TCR beta chain was determined in a study of siplizumab effects on memory and regulatory T cells. Whole-study results and caveats: Siplizumab, the agent tested, significantly reduced alloreactive sequences traceable to unstimulated CD4+ memory cells.

About this clone itself: The antigen is unknown.

Naive, memory, effector memory and TEMRA subsets, all unstimulated, were sequenced in a few donor pairs. Sequencing was performed with immunoSEQ multiplex PCR; in TCRdb, only in-frame clones are kept and a portion is missing. The sample shows around 58,000 clones, roughly 85% of them seen only once. The material sequenced was memory CD4+ T cells sorted from blood. The receptor comes from a human donor in good health.

CDR3 coding DNA: TGTGCCAGTACTCGTGACAGAAACTATGGCTACACCTTC. This sequence encodes CASTRDRNYGYTF. The V and J genes are TRBV19 and TRBJ1-2, with D tentatively TRBD1 (5 bases). The CDR3 has 13 residues. Per the germline V gene, CDR1 is LNHDA and CDR2 is SQIVND (reference sequence). Trimming shortened V by 7 bases and J by 2 bases, and 11 bases separated the two germline ends.